A single sample gave rise to the 24 T cell receptor beta chains below, sequenced in a study of beta chain features in type 1 diabetes. The sequenced template was cDNA made from the entire isolated RNA. TCRdb keeps only in-frame clones here, not all; method: immunoSEQ multiplex PCR. There are 200,000 to 250,000 clones in the sample; around an eighth occur only once, and more than 0.025% lies in the top ten. Material for sequencing was naive CD4+ T cells from blood. These receptors came from a middle-aged woman in good health.

This clone has just a few counts. This chain connects TRBV7-9 to TRBJ1-6; D gene uncertain. The CDR3 length is 14 residues. Trimming left V 5 bases short and J 10 bases short, with 15 bases between. CDR1 is SEHNR and CDR2 is FQNEAQ in the germline V gene (reference sequence). The CDR3 DNA reads as TGTGCCAGCAGCCGCGGTCCCACGGGGTCACCCCTCCACTTT. Its protein is CASSRGPTGSPLHF.

This clone was observed a single time. The rearrangement joins TRBV12-5 to TRBJ1-1; perhaps TRBD1 as D (6 bases). This CDR3 region has 16 residues. Per the germline V gene, CDR1 is LGHNT and CDR2 is FRNRAP. V was clipped by 5 bases and J by 1 base, with 17 bases between them. The CDR3 sequence is CASGPSGRGRNTEAFF. In DNA, the CDR3 is TGTGCTAGTGGTCCCTCGGGCAGGGGCCGGAACACTGAAGCTTTCTTT.

The J gene is TRBJ2-5, the V gene TRBV6-5; 7 positions match TRBD2. Germline loops: CDR1 MNHEY, CDR2 SVGAGI. J gave up 4 bases and V 0 bases, and 8 bases lay outside the gene matches. This CDR3 comprises 16 residues. The CDR3 loop reads CASSYSRFGGGETQYF. As DNA, the CDR3 is TGTGCCAGCAGTTACTCGAGATTTGGGGGGGGAGAGACCCAGTACTTC.

J is TRBJ1-1 and V is TRBV23-1; 9 nucleotides match TRBD1. TRBV23-1 is marked as an open reading frame, function uncertain. The CDR3 runs 18 residues. Trimming at V came to 2 bases and at J to 5 bases, leaving 15 bases not matched to a gene. The CDR3 coding sequence is TGCGCCAGCAGTCAACCGGGACAGGGAGGAGTAAGGGGTACTGAAGCTTTCTTT. Protein product: CASSQPGQGGVRGTEAFF.

In this sample, this clone turned up a few times. J is TRBJ1-1 and V is TRBV7-9; the D is unclear. CDR3 length: 14 amino acids. Germline V gives CDR1 SEHNR, CDR2 FQNEAQ (reference sequence). V lost 7 bases and J lost 1, with 13 bases in between. The CDR3 DNA reads TGTGCCAGCACCCACGATGGAGGGAACACTGAAGCTTTCTTT. Translation gives CASTHDGGNTEAFF.

The chain uses TRBV2 and TRBJ2-5; no clear D gene. The ends were cut back, 7 bases at V and 4 bases at J, with 16 bases in the middle. This CDR3 is 14 amino acids long. CDR1 is SNHLY, CDR2 FYNNEI, per germline. CDR3 residues: CASILSLFRETQYF. CDR3 coding DNA: TGTGCCAGCATTCTTAGTCTATTCCGAGAGACCCAGTACTTC. The entire variable domain, with the rest obtained from reference TRBV2 and TRBJ2-5, is as follows: EPEVTQTPSHQVTQMGQEVILRCVPISNHLYFYWYRQILGQKVEFLVSFYNNEISEKSEIFDDQFSVERPDGSNFTLKIRSTKLEDSAMYFCASILSLFRETQYFGPGTRLLVL.

This clone was counted only a few times. J is TRBJ1-2 and V is TRBV7-2; 7 nucleotides agree with TRBD1. The CDR3 totals 14 residues. The V gene end was trimmed by 5 bases and the J gene end by 3 bases; junction bases not matched to a gene: 6. CDR1 and CDR2 from the germline V gene are SGHTA and FQGNSA. The CDR3 DNA sequence: TGTGCCAGCAGCGAATACAGGGGCGACTATGGCTACACCTTC. Translating gives CASSEYRGDYGYTF.

The rearrangement uses TRBV12-5 and TRBJ1-2; tentatively, D is TRBD1 (5 bases). This CDR3 has 14 amino acids. V lost 7 bases and J lost 5, with 17 bases in between. Germline CDR1 LGHNT, CDR2 FRNRAP. DNA for the CDR3: TGTGCTAGTGCCCCGATAGGGGTCCCATATGGCTACACCTTC. As protein: CASAPIGVPYGYTF.

This chain uses TRBV7-2 with TRBJ2-3; D uncertain. Trimming stripped 0 bases from V and 0 bases from J, with 7 bases between. CDR3 length equals 15 residues. Germline lookup yields CDR1 SGHTA and CDR2 FQGNSA. The DNA for the CDR3 is TGTGCCAGCAGCTTAGCAGCCCGCAGCACAGATACGCAGTATTTT. Protein: CASSLAARSTDTQYF. The full variable domain, its missing parts supplied by reference TRBV7-2 and TRBJ2-3, is GAGVSQSPSNKVTEKGKDVELRCDPISGHTALYWYRQSLGQGLEFLIYFQGNSAPDKSGLPSDRFSAERTGGSVSTLTIQRTQQEDSAVYLCASSLAARSTDTQYFGPGTRLTVL.

This chain joins TRBV21-1 and TRBJ1-5; the table calls TRBD1, which could not be checked here. TRBV21-1 is tagged as a pseudogene. There are 15 residues in the CDR3. CDR3 coding DNA: TGTGCCAGCAACCTACCGACAGGTTTTGAACAGCCCCAGCATTTT. Translated: CASNLPTGFEQPQHF.

The chain is built from TRBV5-1 and TRBJ1-6, with D unresolved. This CDR3 contains 13 residues. Germline V gene sequence: CDR1 SGHRS, CDR2 YFSETQ. V gave up 1 base and J gave up 10 bases, with 9 bases separating them. The CDR3 loop is CASSLLDGSPLHF. Here the CDR3 DNA reads TGCGCCAGCAGCTTGCTCGATGGCTCACCCCTCCACTTT.

This clone was seen a few times. V usage is TRBV5-1 and J usage is TRBJ2-1; 7 nucleotides match TRBD2. The CDR3 loop spans 16 amino acids. V was pared by 0 bases and J by 9 bases, with 12 bases of the junction left unmatched. Germline lookup yields CDR1 SGHRS and CDR2 YFSETQ. CDR3 bases: TGCGCCAGCAGCTTGGGTACGGGGGGACTAAATCGTGAGCAGTTCTTC. Protein: CASSLGTGGLNREQFF.

In this sample, this clone turned up a few times. The chain has TRBV4-1 and TRBJ1-6; D may be TRBD1 (6 bases). The length of the CDR3 is 14 residues. Germline V gives CDR1 MGHRA, CDR2 YSYEKL. V was trimmed by 6 bases and J by 7 bases, leaving 13 bases between them. CDR3 DNA: TGCGCCAGCAGTAAAACAGGGTACAATTCACCCCTCCACTTT. Translation gives CASSKTGYNSPLHF.

The chain recombines TRBV18 with TRBJ1-1; D is perhaps TRBD1 (5 bases). Trimming removed 4 bases at V and 1 base at J, with 16 bases between. The CDR3 totals 16 residues. Germline-derived CDR1 and CDR2 are KGHSH and LQKENI. The CDR3 nucleotides read TGTGCCAGCTCACGCTTCTCCGGACACCAGAACACTGAAGCTTTCTTT. Residues: CASSRFSGHQNTEAFF.

The sample holds a few counts of this clone. This chain connects TRBV14 to TRBJ1-2; perhaps TRBD1 as D (6 bases). This CDR3 is 12 amino acids long. Germline CDR1 is SGHDN and CDR2 is FVKESK. V was trimmed by 4 bases and J by 4 bases, leaving 7 bases between them. CDR3 in DNA: TGTGCCAGCAGCCGGACAGCCTATGGCTACACCTTC. Encoded protein: CASSRTAYGYTF.

The chain recombines TRBV6-1 with TRBJ2-7; 15 bases are a match to TRBD2. The V and J ends lost 6 bases and 9 bases, in that order; junction bases with no gene match: 9. CDR1 is MNHNS, CDR2 SASEGT, per germline. This CDR3 contains 15 residues. DNA of the CDR3: TGTGCCAGCAGAACGGGACTAGCGGGGGGCCTGGGGCAGTACTTC. Its protein is CASRTGLAGGLGQYF.

The sample holds a few counts of this clone. The gene calls are TRBV5-6 and TRBJ2-3; perhaps TRBD2 as D (7 bases). The CDR3 contains 19 residues. Germline V lookup: CDR1 SGHDT, CDR2 YYEEEE. V was shortened by 4 bases and J by 1 base, with 25 bases between the two germline ends. CDR3 coding DNA: TGTGCCAGCAGCCGCGGGGGCGCTTTTCGGGGAAGAGGCACAGATACGCAGTATTTT. It yields the protein CASSRGGAFRGRGTDTQYF.

Comments on this clone: This same CDR3 is encoded by further DNA sequences in the sample. The chain joins TRBV5-4 to TRBJ2-5, with 8 positions matching TRBD2. Germline V gene lookup returns CDR1 SGHNT and CDR2 YYREEE (reference sequence). J was trimmed by 4 bases and V by 0 bases; bases with no gene match: 2. The CDR3 loop spans 14 amino acids. CDR3 region: CASSLAGGPETQYF. The CDR3 nucleotides read TGTGCCAGCAGCTTGGCGGGGGGGCCAGAGACCCAGTACTTC.

This clone has only a few counts. The chain has TRBV5-4 and TRBJ2-5; 7 bases agree with TRBD1. CDR1 and CDR2 (germline): SGHNT, YYREEE (reference sequence). Germline trimming cut 0 bases from V and 5 bases from J; bases unmatched to any gene: 1. The CDR3 extends over 13 amino acids. Here the CDR3 reads CASSLARGETQYF. The CDR3 DNA sequence: TGTGCCAGCAGCTTGGCCAGGGGGGAGACCCAGTACTTC.

The V gene is TRBV2, the J gene TRBJ2-5; D may be TRBD2 (6 bases). The germline V gene has CDR1 SNHLY and CDR2 FYNNEI. The length of the CDR3 is 13 residues. V lost 7 bases to trimming and J lost 4 bases, with 13 bases between them. In DNA form, the CDR3 reads TGTGCCAGCATTGGAGGGGATGTAGAGACCCAGTACTTC. The encoded protein is CASIGGDVETQYF.

The chain has TRBV4-2 and TRBJ2-3; 8 bases map to TRBD2. Germline trimming cut 1 base from V and 6 bases from J; bases unmatched to any gene: 12. Germline V CDR1 and CDR2: LGHNA, YNFKEQ. The CDR3 consists of 17 residues. Here the CDR3 reads CASSQGHRGGRSDTQYF. The DNA of the CDR3 is TGTGCCAGCAGCCAAGGTCACCGGGGGGGCCGAAGTGATACGCAGTATTTT.

The gene calls are TRBV7-8 and TRBJ2-5; 13 bases line up with TRBD2. The CDR3 covers 16 residues. Per germline, CDR1 SGHVS and CDR2 FQNEAQ. The V segment lost 4 bases and the J segment 5 bases; nucleotides outside the gene matches: 7. CDR3 sequence reads: CASSYRTSGGWETQYF. CDR3 bases: TGTGCCAGCAGCTACAGGACTAGCGGGGGCTGGGAGACCCAGTACTTC.

This clone has only a few counts. This chain connects TRBV5-1 to TRBJ1-1, with 8 bases fitting TRBD1. This CDR3 spans 14 amino acids. J gave up 5 bases and V 4 bases, and 7 bases lay outside the gene matches. Germline V gene lookup returns CDR1 SGHRS and CDR2 YFSETQ. The DNA for the CDR3 is TGCGCCAGCAGCGAAGGACAGGGAGGGACTGAAGCTTTCTTT. Protein sequence: CASSEGQGGTEAFF.

There are many counts of this clone. This chain uses TRBV10-3 with TRBJ2-3; maybe TRBD2 (5 bases). Trimming stripped 8 bases from V and 6 bases from J, with 12 bases between. The CDR3 has 12 amino acids. Germline assignment: CDR1 ENHRY and CDR2 SYGVKD. CDR3 amino acids: CAISTSRDTQYF. In DNA, the CDR3 is TGTGCCATCTCCACTAGTAGGGATACGCAGTATTTT.